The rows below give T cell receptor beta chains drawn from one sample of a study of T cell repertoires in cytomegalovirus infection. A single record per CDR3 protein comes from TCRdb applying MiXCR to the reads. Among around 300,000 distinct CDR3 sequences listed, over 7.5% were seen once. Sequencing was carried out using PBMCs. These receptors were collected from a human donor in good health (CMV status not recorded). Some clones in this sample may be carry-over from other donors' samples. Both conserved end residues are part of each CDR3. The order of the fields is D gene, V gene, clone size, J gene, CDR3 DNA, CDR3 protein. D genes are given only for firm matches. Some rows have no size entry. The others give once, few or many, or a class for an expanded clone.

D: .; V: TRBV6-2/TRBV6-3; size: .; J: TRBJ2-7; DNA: TGTGCCAGCAGTTCTACGCTCGGGAGCTCCTACGAGCAGTACTTC; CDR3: CASSSTLGSSYEQYF
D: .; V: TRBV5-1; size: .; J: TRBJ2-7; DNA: TGCGCCAGCAGCTTGGGCGAAGGGGTGTGGTACTTC; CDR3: CASSLGEGVWYF
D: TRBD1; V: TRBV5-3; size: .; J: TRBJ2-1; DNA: TGTGCCAGCAGCGTGGACAGGGCTCGGAATGAGCAGTTCTTC; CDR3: CASSVDRARNEQFF
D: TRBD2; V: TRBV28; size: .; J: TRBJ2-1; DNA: TGTGCCAGCAGCACAGGACGGGAGGGCCGATACAATGAGCAGTTCTTC; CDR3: CASSTGREGRYNEQFF
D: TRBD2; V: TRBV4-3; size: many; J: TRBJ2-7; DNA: TGCGCCAGCAGCCATTACGGACTAGCGGGGAGGTCAGGAAGCTACGAGCAGTACTTC; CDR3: CASSHYGLAGRSGSYEQYF
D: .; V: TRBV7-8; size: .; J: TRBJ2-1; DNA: TGTGCCAGCAGCCTGTACAGGGCGAGTGAGCAGTTCTTC; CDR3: CASSLYRASEQFF
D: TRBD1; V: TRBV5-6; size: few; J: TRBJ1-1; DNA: TGTGCCAGCAGCTCTATCAGATCCCTGACAGGGGGCGCATTTTGGATGAACACTGAAGCTTTCTTT; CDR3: CASSSIRSLTGGAFWMNTEAFF
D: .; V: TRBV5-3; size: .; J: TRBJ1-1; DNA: TGTGCCAGCAGCTTCCTCGGGGAGCGCACTGAAGCTTTCTTT; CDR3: CASSFLGERTEAFF
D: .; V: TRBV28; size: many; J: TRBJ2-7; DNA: TGTGCCAGCAGTTTTCGGTCTAGCACTACCTACGAGCAGTACTTC; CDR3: CASSFRSSTTYEQYF
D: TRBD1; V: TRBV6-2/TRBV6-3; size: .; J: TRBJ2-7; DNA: TGTGCCAGCAAATACGGGGACAGCCTCTACGAGCAGTACTTC; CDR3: CASKYGDSLYEQYF
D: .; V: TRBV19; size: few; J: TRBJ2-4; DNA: TGTGCCAGTTGGGGCGGGATTCAGTACTTC; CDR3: CASWGGIQYF
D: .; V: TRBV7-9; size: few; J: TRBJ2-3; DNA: TGTGCCAGCAGCTTATCGTCAGGGGGGCCCGCAGATACGCAGTATTTT; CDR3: CASSLSSGGPADTQYF
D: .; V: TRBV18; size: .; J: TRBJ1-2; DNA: TGTGCCAGCTCACCTCGAGGGACGATTGGGACGGGTGGCTACACCTTC; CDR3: CASSPRGTIGTGGYTF